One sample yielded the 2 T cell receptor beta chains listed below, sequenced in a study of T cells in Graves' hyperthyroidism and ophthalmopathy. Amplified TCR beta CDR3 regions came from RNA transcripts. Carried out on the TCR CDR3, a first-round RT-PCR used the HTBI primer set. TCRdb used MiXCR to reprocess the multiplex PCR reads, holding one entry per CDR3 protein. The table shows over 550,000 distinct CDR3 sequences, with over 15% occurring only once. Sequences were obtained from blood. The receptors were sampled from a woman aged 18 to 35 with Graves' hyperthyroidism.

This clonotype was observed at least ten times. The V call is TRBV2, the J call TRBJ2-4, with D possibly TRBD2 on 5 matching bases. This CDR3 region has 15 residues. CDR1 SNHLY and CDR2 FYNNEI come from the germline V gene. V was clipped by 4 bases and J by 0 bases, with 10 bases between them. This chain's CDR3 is CASSGGELAKNIQYF. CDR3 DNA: TGTGCCAGCAGTGGGGGAGAGCTAGCCAAAAACATTCAGTACTTC.

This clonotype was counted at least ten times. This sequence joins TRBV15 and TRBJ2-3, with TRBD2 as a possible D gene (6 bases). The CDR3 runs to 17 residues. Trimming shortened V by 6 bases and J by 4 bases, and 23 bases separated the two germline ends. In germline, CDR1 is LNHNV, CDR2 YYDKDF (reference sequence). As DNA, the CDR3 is TGTGCCACCAGTAGATCCATTGGCGGGATTTCGGCAGATACGCAGTATTTT. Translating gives CATSRSIGGISADTQYF.